This T cell receptor (beta chain) was sequenced during a study of shared clonotypes between healthy human individuals (dated by TCRdb to 2018 to 2020). About the study as a whole: The cohort included a few men and a couple of women between 18 and 49 years of age. For each donor, CD4 naive and CD4 memory were each run on three plates, CD8 naive on two plates, and CD8 memory on one plate. The study deeply sequenced blood TCR repertoires of about 5 healthy adults to estimate repertoire size and the extent of clonotype sharing between individuals. Different laboratories and diverse techniques were used to prepare libraries and sequence TCR repertoires, to increase sequencing depth and limit assay-specific biases. Per donor, leukapheresis produced somewhere between about 0.8 and 9 billion PBMCs. Results and caveats for the whole study, not just this receptor: Clonotypes shared by all four sorted-subset donors showed higher generation probabilities than non-shared clonotypes. Incomplete sequencing was indicated by rarefaction of sorted-subset datasets, despite the large sequencing depth. Across four donors, approximately 5% of naive CD4, over 3% of naive CD8, 2.3% of memory CD4, and roughly 0.4% of memory CD8 clonotypes were shared. Pairwise subsampling indicated that sequencing depth was expected to affect the degree of clonotype sharing among donors. Because the study included only a small number of donors, the genetic and exposure-history diversity represented was limited. Sampling was limited to blood, and TCR repertoires in tissue likely differ from TCR repertoires in blood. Estimated clonotype richness was generally larger for naive than for memory subsets.

TCR CDR3 regions were amplified from genomic DNA by multiplex PCR using the deep immunoSEQ assay. For each cell subset, the extracted genomic DNA was distributed evenly across all wells of several immunoSEQ 96-well plates, and each plate served as one replicate. For sorted subsets, roughly 0.2 ug genomic DNA, equal to tens of thousands of T cell genomes, was loaded into each replicate PCR. The purified libraries were quantified using a Qubit 3.0 fluorometer, sized with a Bioanalyzer 2100, and then quantified again using the KAPA Library Quantification kit. Each immunoSEQ 96-well plate was sequenced on its own single-read 150-cycle Illumina NextSeq 550 flow cell. The study's own analysis went as follows. Because the immunoSEQ output held only junctional sequences and lacked quality scores, the filtering could not match the filtering applied to full-length reads. Sequences were annotated with PyIR, a Python wrapper for IgBLAST v1.9, and V/J genes and CDR3 were assigned using IMGT germline references. Reads were removed for weak V/J assignments (E-value above 1e-6), missing CDR3, stop codons, out-of-frame junctions, or ambiguous translated residues. A V3J clonotype was defined by an identical inferred V gene, J gene, and CDR3 amino acid sequence. To compute the percentage overlap between repertoires, the number of shared unique clonotypes was divided by the size of the smaller repertoire. RTK rarefaction, the Chao1 estimator, and Recon v2.1 estimates of unobserved clonotypes were used to assess repertoire richness. Generation probabilities were computed with OLGA for all TCRbeta clonotypes obtained by the gDNA method from four donors. As stored in TCRdb, this immuneACCESS dataset retains in-frame rearrangements with V and J assigned. A fraction of the clones does not appear; measured against another copy, unresolved V genes explain less than half of the discrepancy, and the remainder lacks a known reason. The DNA was the basis for D and trimming; V, J and clone size are from that table. Across this sample there are about 1 million clones, with around 74% seen only once. The ten largest clones take up 1.2% to 1.5% of the sample.

The sample holds a few counts of this clone. Its antigen is not yet known. No per-base quality is available; no much larger clone lies one base away. The donors were healthy, HIV-negative adults who had no recently reported acute infections or vaccinations. Every donor was a Caucasian adult living in Nashville, Tennessee, USA. CD4+ T cells were enriched through magnetic negative selection, after which naive cells were positively selected on CD45RA and the remaining negative fraction served as the memory subset. After blood collection by leukapheresis, PBMCs were isolated using Ficoll-Histopaque density gradient centrifugation and then cryopreserved in the vapor phase of liquid nitrogen. Analytical flow cytometry was used to check the purity and quantity of each magnetically sorted T cell population. Each sorted fraction had its genomic DNA isolated and then quantified by UV absorbance on a Nanodrop 2000c.

The CDR3 spans 16 residues, from the cysteine through the phenylalanine. Solely the CDR3 DNA is kept, with 48 bases framed from the first base. As encoded in the germline V gene (reference sequence), CDR1 is SEHNR while CDR2 is FQNEAQ. The germline V end is reduced by 5 bases and the J end by 4 bases; junction bases left unmatched: 6. The chain employs TRBV7-9 and TRBJ2-2; TRBD1 aligns with 11 central bases. The material sequenced was memory CD4+ T cells sorted from blood. The sample's cell subset or site, from its label and the paper: CD45RA-negative fraction. This TCR derives from a young man in good health. At the DNA level, the sequence is TGTGCCAGCAGCCCAGGACAGGGGGCGAGCACCGGGGAGCTGTTTTTT. This is translated as CASSPGQGASTGELFF. Beyond the CDR3, the reference TRBV7-9 and TRBJ2-2 genes provide the residues; the full variable domain reads: DTGVSQNPRHKITKRGQNVTFRCDPISEHNRLYWYRQTLGQGPEFLTYFQNEAQLEKSRLLSDRFSAERPKGSFSTLEIQRTEQGDSAMYLCASSPGQGASTGELFFGEGSRLTVL.